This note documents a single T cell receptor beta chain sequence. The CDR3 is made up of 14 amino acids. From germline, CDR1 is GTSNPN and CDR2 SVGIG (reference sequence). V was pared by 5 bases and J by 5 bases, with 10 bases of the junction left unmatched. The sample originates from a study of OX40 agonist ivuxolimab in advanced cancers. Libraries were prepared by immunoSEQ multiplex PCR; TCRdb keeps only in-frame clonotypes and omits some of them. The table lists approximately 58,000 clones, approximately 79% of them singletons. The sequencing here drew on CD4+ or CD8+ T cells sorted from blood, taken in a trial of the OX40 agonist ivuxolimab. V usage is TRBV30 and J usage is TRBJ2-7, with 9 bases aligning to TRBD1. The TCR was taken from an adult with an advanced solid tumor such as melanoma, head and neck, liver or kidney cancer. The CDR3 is CAWALGTGRNEQYF. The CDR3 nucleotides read TGTGCCTGGGCCTTGGGGACAGGGAGGAACGAGCAGTACTTC. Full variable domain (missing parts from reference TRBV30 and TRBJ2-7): SQTIHQWPATLVQPVGSPLSLECTVEGTSNPNLYWYRQAAGRGLQLLFYSVGIGQISSEVPQNLSASRPQDRQFILSSKKLLLSDSGFYLCAWALGTGRNEQYFGPGTRLTVT.